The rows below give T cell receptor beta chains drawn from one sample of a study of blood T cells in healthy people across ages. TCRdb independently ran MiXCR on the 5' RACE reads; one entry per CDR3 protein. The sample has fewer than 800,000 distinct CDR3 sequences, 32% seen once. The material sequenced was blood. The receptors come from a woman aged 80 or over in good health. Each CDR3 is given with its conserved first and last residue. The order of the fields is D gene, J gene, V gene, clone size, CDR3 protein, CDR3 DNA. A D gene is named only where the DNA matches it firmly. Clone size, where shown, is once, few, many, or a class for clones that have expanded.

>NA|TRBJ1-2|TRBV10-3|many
CAIRVSGHYGYTF
TGTGCCATCAGGGTATCAGGGCACTATGGCTACACCTTC
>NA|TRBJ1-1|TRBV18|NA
CASSPPTVQNTEAFF
TGTGCCAGCTCACCACCAACTGTGCAGAACACTGAAGCTTTCTTT
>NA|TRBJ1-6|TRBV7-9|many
CASSPSPQGTNSPLHF
TGTGCCAGCAGCCCTTCGCCCCAGGGGACCAATTCACCCCTCCACTTT
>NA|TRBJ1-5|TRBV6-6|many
CASTEGQPNQPQHF
TGTGCCAGCACCGAAGGACAGCCTAATCAGCCCCAGCATTTT
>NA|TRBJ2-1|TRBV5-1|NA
CASSLAVGQRWEQFF
TGCGCCAGCAGCTTGGCGGTGGGCCAAAGGTGGGAGCAGTTCTTC
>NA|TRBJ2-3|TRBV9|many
CASSVGLDTDTQYF
TGTGCCAGCAGCGTAGGGCTAGACACAGATACGCAGTATTTT
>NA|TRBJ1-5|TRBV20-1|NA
CSAAQGGGRKNQPQHF
TGCAGTGCCGCTCAGGGCGGGGGGAGAAAGAATCAGCCCCAGCATTTT
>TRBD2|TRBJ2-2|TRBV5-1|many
CASWSTGTSGGLNTGELFF
TGCGCCAGCTGGTCTACCGGGACTAGCGGGGGTTTGAACACCGGGGAGCTGTTTTTT
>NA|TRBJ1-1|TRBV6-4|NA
CASSETMAPNTEAFF
TGTGCCAGCAGTGAGACCATGGCCCCGAACACTGAAGCTTTCTTT
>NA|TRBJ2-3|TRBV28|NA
CASLGGGEYTQYF
TGTGCCAGCCTTGGGGGCGGGGAATATACGCAGTATTTT
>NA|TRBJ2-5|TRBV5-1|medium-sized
CASSLRGGETQYF
TGCGCCAGCAGCTTAAGGGGCGGTGAGACCCAGTACTTC
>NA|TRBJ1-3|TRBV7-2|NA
CASSLTTGGNTRYF
TGTGCCAGCAGCTTGACTACCGGTGGAAACACCAGATATTTT
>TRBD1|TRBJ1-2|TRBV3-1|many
CASSRGTGANYGYTF
TGTGCCAGCAGCCGGGGGACAGGGGCCAACTATGGCTACACCTTC
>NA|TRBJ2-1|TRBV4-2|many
CASSQEIWRGQFEQFF
TGTGCCAGCAGCCAAGAAATTTGGAGGGGACAGTTTGAGCAGTTCTTC
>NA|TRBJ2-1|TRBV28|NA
CASSFKVGEERETEQFF
TGTGCCAGCAGTTTTAAGGTAGGGGAGGAACGAGAAACTGAGCAGTTCTTC
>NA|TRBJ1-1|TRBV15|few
CATSRERVGEAEAFF
TGTGCCACCAGCAGAGAGCGAGTGGGGGAGGCTGAAGCTTTCTTT
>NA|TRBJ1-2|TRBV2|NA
CASSEIGETGYGHTF
TGTGCCAGCAGTGAAATTGGGGAGACTGGCTATGGCCACACCTTC
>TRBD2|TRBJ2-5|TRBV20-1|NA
CSASLGLAGPLETQYF
TGCAGTGCTAGCCTGGGACTAGCGGGCCCCCTCGAGACCCAGTACTTC
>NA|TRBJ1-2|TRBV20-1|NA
CSATSGGRDNYGYTF
TGCAGTGCTACTTCTGGGGGTCGGGATAACTATGGCTACACCTTC
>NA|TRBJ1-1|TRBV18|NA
CASSPISGYTEAFF
TGTGCCAGCTCACCAATCTCCGGTTACACTGAAGCTTTCTTT
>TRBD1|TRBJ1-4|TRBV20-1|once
CSAESGQGGVEKLFF
TGCAGTGCCGAGAGCGGACAGGGGGGGGTTGAAAAACTGTTTTTT
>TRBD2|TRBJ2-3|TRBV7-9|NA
CASSFPQTAGGFDTQYF
TGTGCCAGCAGCTTCCCACAGACAGCGGGAGGGTTCGATACGCAGTATTTT
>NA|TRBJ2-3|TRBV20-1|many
CSAMIPYQSDTQYF
TGCAGTGCAATGATCCCGTATCAATCGGATACGCAGTATTTT
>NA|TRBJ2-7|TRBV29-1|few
CSVETGNLYEQYF
TGCAGCGTTGAGACGGGAAACCTCTACGAGCAGTACTTC
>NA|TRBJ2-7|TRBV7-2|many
CASSLAPLANEQYF
TGTGCCAGCAGCTTGGCCCCCCTGGCAAACGAGCAGTACTTC
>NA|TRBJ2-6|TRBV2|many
CASSVVRSGANVLTF
TGTGCCAGCAGTGTAGTCCGCTCTGGGGCCAACGTCCTGACTTTC
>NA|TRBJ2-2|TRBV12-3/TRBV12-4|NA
CACSPRGLRGTGELFF
TGTGCCTGCAGCCCCCGGGGGCTGAGGGGAACCGGGGAGCTGTTTTTT
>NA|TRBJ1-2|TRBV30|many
CAWSEDTFYGYTF
TGTGCCTGGAGTGAGGACACTTTTTATGGCTACACCTTC